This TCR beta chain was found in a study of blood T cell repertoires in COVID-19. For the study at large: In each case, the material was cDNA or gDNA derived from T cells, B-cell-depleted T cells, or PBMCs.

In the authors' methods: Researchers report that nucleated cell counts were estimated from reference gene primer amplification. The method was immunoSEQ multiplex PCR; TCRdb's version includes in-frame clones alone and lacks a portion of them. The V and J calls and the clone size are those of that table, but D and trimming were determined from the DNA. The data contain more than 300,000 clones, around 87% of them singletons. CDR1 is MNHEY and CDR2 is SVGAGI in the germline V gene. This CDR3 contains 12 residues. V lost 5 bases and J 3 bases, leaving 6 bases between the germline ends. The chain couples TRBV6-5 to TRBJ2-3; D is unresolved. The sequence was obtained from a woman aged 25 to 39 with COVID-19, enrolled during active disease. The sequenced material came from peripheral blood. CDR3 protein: CASSTETDTQYF. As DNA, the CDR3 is TGTGCCAGCAGTACTGAGACAGATACGCAGTATTTT.